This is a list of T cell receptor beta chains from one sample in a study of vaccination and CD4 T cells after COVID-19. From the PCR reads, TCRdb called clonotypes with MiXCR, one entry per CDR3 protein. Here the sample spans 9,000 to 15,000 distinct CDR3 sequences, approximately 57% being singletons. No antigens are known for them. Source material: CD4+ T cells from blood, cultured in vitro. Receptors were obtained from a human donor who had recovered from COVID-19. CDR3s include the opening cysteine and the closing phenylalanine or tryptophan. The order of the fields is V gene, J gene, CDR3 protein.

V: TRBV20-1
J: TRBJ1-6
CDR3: CSARATGTEDSPLHF

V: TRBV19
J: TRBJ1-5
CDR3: CASSIDVGWQPQHF

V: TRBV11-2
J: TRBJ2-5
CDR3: CASSSVQGTRRETQYF

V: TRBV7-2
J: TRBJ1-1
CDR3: CASSFGRMNTEAFF

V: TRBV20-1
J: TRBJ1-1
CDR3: CSARGGGQKNTEAFF

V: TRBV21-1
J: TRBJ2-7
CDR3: CASTRLAGGYEQYF

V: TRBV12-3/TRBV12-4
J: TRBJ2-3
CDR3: CASSATGYQTDTQYF

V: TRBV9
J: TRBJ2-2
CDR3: CASSVHQRGTGELFF

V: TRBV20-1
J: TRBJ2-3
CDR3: CSASSLRGGGTTDTQYF

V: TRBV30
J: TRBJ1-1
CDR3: CAWSPGHRNTEAFF

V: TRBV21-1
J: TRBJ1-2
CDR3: CASSKAGQGHPYGYTF

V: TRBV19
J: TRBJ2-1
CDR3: CASSPRGGWSSYNEQFF

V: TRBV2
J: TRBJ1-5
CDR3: CASSDTEGGNQPQHF

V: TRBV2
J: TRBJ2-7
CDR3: CASSGQTYWYEQYF

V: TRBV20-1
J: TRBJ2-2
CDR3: CSARSRNTGELFF